Shown below are 24 T cell receptor beta chains from a single sample sequenced in a study of cytomegalovirus exposure and HLA in healthy donors. With 60 Vbeta and 13 Jbeta primers, the PCR was carried out. The repertoire was sequenced with immunoSEQ multiplex PCR; TCRdb's copy has only in-frame clones and lacks some. The table shows some 130,000 clones, with approximately 79% occurring only once. The sequencing sample was made of PBMCs. The receptor source for this set is a middle-aged man in good health and CMV-seropositive.

This clone was seen a single time. The gene calls are TRBV19 and TRBJ1-5; 7 nucleotides align to TRBD1. In germline, CDR1 is LNHDA, CDR2 SQIVND (reference sequence). Germline trimming cut 3 bases from V and 7 bases from J; bases unmatched to any gene: 12. CDR3 length: 16 residues. This CDR3 is CASSIFFKGARQPQHF. CDR3 bases: TGTGCCAGTAGTATTTTCTTCAAGGGGGCTCGACAGCCCCAGCATTTT.

The sample holds a few counts of this clone. Other DNA variants within this sample encode the same CDR3. This rearrangement joins TRBV28 to TRBJ2-7; 9 bases map to TRBD1. Looked up from germline, CDR1 is MDHEN and CDR2 is SYDVKM. The V and J ends lost 8 bases and 3 bases, in that order; junction bases with no gene match: 2. The CDR3 spans 12 residues. CDR3 bases: TGTGCCAGCCGACAGGGGGGCTACGAGCAGTACTTC. Translation: CASRQGGYEQYF.

The chain uses TRBV30 and TRBJ1-6, with 10 bases matching TRBD1. This CDR3 spans 14 amino acids. Germline assignment: CDR1 GTSNPN and CDR2 SVGIG (reference sequence). Unmatched junction bases numbered 5, after V lost 4 bases and J lost 8 bases. CDR3: CAWNFGTGDSPLHF. The CDR3 region has the DNA TGTGCCTGGAACTTCGGGACAGGGGATTCACCCCTCCACTTT.

In DNA, the CDR3 is TGCGCCAGCAGCCCAGCGGGGGGGACAAGGTACTTC. It is translated as CASSPAGGTRYF. The chain joins TRBV4-1 to TRBJ2-7, with 10 bases identical to TRBD2. CDR1 and CDR2 from the germline V gene are MGHRA and YSYEKL. This CDR3 is built from 12 residues. With V trimmed by 4 bases and J by 12 bases, 6 bases remained unmatched.

The V gene is TRBV29-1, the J gene TRBJ2-7, with D perhaps TRBD1 (6 bases). Germline V lookup: CDR1 SQVTM, CDR2 ANQGSEA. Trimming pared 4 bases from V and 2 bases from J, leaving 6 bases between. This CDR3 is built from 11 residues. The CDR3 DNA is TGCAGCGTTGGGACAGCCTACGAGCAGTACTTC. Amino acid sequence: CSVGTAYEQYF.

CDR3 nucleotides: TGTGCCAGCTCACCGGGCCCTCCGACAGGGGGCAATGAGCAGTTCTTC. It encodes CASSPGPPTGGNEQFF. J is TRBJ2-1 and V is TRBV18, with 9 bases matching TRBD1. Per germline, CDR1 KGHSH and CDR2 LQKENI. V shed 3 bases, J shed 6 bases, and the junction held 9 bases outside the gene matches. The CDR3 length is 16 residues.

This clone was seen at least ten times. The sample holds other DNA sequences that translate to the same CDR3. The chain has TRBV30 and TRBJ1-1; TRBD1 aligns across 8 bases. V dropped 2 bases and J dropped 3; count of bases not matched to a gene: 2. The germline V gene encodes CDR1 GTSNPN and CDR2 SVGIG (reference sequence). The CDR3 totals 13 residues. DNA of the CDR3: TGTGCCTGGAGTTTGGACAGGGACACTGAAGCTTTCTTT. Its protein product is CAWSLDRDTEAFF. The variable domain in full, completed from reference TRBV30 and TRBJ1-1, reads SQTIHQWPATLVQPVGSPLSLECTVEGTSNPNLYWYRQAAGRGLQLLFYSVGIGQISSEVPQNLSASRPQDRQFILSSKKLLLSDSGFYLCAWSLDRDTEAFFGQGTRLTVV.

V usage is TRBV2 and J usage is TRBJ2-5; perhaps TRBD2 as D (6 bases). Matching the DNA end better, TRBJ2-7 makes the J call doubtful. CDR1 SNHLY and CDR2 FYNNEI come from the germline V gene. The CDR3 extends over 15 amino acids. The DNA of the CDR3 is TGTGCCAGCAGTGAAGACGGGACTTTGCTCTACGAGCAGTACTTC. The encoded protein is CASSEDGTLLYEQYF.

The rearrangement links TRBV2 to TRBJ1-5, with D possibly TRBD1 on 5 matching bases. Trimming took off 3 bases at V and 6 bases at J, with 12 bases between the two ends. This CDR3 spans 14 amino acids. From germline, CDR1 is SNHLY and CDR2 FYNNEI. The CDR3 protein is CASSDWDLGQPQHF. Here the CDR3 DNA reads TGTGCCAGCAGTGACTGGGACTTAGGTCAGCCCCAGCATTTT.

The J gene is TRBJ1-4, the V gene TRBV6-4; weak D call: TRBD1 (6 bases). Germline V gene lookup returns CDR1 MRHNA and CDR2 SNTAGT. The CDR3 runs to 15 residues. The germline V and J ends were trimmed by 8 bases and 6 bases, with 19 bases remaining between them. Here the CDR3 reads CASRKMGTTDEKLFF. CDR3 DNA: TGTGCCAGCCGTAAGATGGGGACAACAGATGAAAAACTGTTTTTT.

The rearrangement links TRBV27 to TRBJ1-6; D possibly corresponds to TRBD1 (6 bases). Germline V lookup: CDR1 MNHEY, CDR2 SMNVEV (reference sequence). Trimming removed 3 bases from V and 8 bases from J, with 17 bases in between. The CDR3 length is 16 residues. CDR3 sequence: CASSFETQGSDSPLHF. The CDR3 DNA follows: TGTGCCAGCAGTTTCGAGACACAGGGTTCGGATTCACCCCTCCACTTT.

The CDR3 nucleotides are TGCGCCAGCAGCTACAGGGAGCGTTCCTACAATGAGCAGTTCTTC. Residues: CASSYRERSYNEQFF. The chain employs TRBV5-1 and TRBJ2-1, with D maybe TRBD1 (6 bases). This CDR3 contains 15 residues. Per the germline V gene, CDR1 is SGHRS and CDR2 is YFSETQ. V gave up 3 bases and J gave up 1 base, with 11 bases separating them.

The chain employs TRBV6-5 and TRBJ2-5, with 7 bases fitting TRBD1. The V and J ends lost 5 bases and 2 bases, in that order; junction bases with no gene match: 5. The CDR3 runs to 14 residues. The germline V gene encodes CDR1 MNHEY and CDR2 SVGAGI. The CDR3 reads CASSGDRRQETQYF. CDR3 DNA sequence: TGTGCCAGCAGTGGGGACAGAAGACAAGAGACCCAGTACTTC.

This sequence joins TRBV6-1 and TRBJ1-3; possibly TRBD1 for D (5 bases). CDR1 is MNHNS, CDR2 SASEGT, per germline. The length of the CDR3 is 15 residues. The V end lost 5 bases, the J end lost 0 bases, and 11 bases lay between the germline ends. DNA for the CDR3: TGTGCCAGCAGTTCTGGGGCCCACTCTGGAAACACCATATATTTT. Translated: CASSSGAHSGNTIYF.

The gene calls are TRBV7-6 and TRBJ2-3; D gene unclear. CDR1 is SGHVS, CDR2 FNYEAQ, per germline. The CDR3 totals 17 residues. V lost 5 bases, J lost 3 bases, and 21 bases lay in between. In DNA, the CDR3 is TGTGCCAGCAGCCCGACTGAGGCCATAGTTTGGACAGATACGCAGTATTTT. It translates to CASSPTEAIVWTDTQYF.

The chain employs TRBV7-9 and TRBJ1-1; the D is unclear. Germline assignment: CDR1 SEHNR and CDR2 FQNEAQ (reference sequence). Trimming pared 2 bases from V and 13 bases from J, leaving 17 bases between. The length of the CDR3 is 13 residues. CDR3 loop: CASSLSENTVGFF. The CDR3, as DNA: TGTGCCAGCAGCTTAAGCGAGAACACGGTAGGTTTCTTT.

The chain combines TRBV7-2 with TRBJ2-2, with D uncertain. Trimming stripped 4 bases from V and 4 bases from J, with 10 bases between. CDR3 size: 14 residues. CDR1 is SGHTA and CDR2 is FQGNSA in the germline V gene. The CDR3 DNA is TGTGCCAGCAGCTCTTACCGCGTCACCGGGGAGCTGTTTTTT. Translating it yields CASSSYRVTGELFF.

V gene TRBV7-2 combines with J gene TRBJ1-2; D not resolved. The germline V and J ends were trimmed by 5 bases and 4 bases, with 20 bases remaining between them. The CDR3 runs 16 residues. Germline lookup yields CDR1 SGHTA and CDR2 FQGNSA. The CDR3 spells CASSRLSTYSLYGYTF. The CDR3 region has the DNA TGTGCCAGCAGCCGCCTGTCGACCTACAGCCTCTATGGCTACACCTTC. The full variable domain, with the rest looked up from reference TRBV7-2 and TRBJ1-2, is GAGVSQSPSNKVTEKGKDVELRCDPISGHTALYWYRQSLGQGLEFLIYFQGNSAPDKSGLPSDRFSAERTGGSVSTLTIQRTQQEDSAVYLCASSRLSTYSLYGYTFGSGTRLTVV.

This clone turned up a few times. The CDR3 DNA reads TGTGCCAGCAGTCCCGGCTATGGCTACACCTTC. As protein: CASSPGYGYTF. The J gene is TRBJ1-2, the V gene TRBV28; D not resolved. Germline CDR1 MDHEN, CDR2 SYDVKM. The CDR3 loop spans 11 amino acids. Trimming removed 5 bases from V and 4 bases from J, with 5 bases in between.

The gene calls are TRBV7-9 and TRBJ1-3; the match to TRBD1 covers 8 bases. The CDR3 consists of 15 residues. The germline gives CDR1 SEHNR, CDR2 FQNEAQ (reference sequence). V was clipped by 7 bases and J by 4 bases; unmatched bases: 9. The CDR3 loop is CASTLGQAIGNTIYF. CDR3 bases: TGTGCCAGCACCCTGGGACAGGCGATCGGAAACACCATATATTTT.

The V call is TRBV6-1, the J call TRBJ1-5, with a possible D match to TRBD1 (5 bases). This CDR3 contains 16 residues. The V gene's germline CDR1 is MNHNS and CDR2 SASEGT. The V and J ends lost 0 bases and 7 bases respectively, with 16 bases between them. The CDR3 nucleotides are TGTGCCAGCAGTGAAGCGGGGTGGGGGGGTAGACAGCCCCAGCATTTT. Protein: CASSEAGWGGRQPQHF.

About this clone itself: This sample also contains other DNA sequences that code for the same CDR3. The rearrangement joins TRBV7-6 to TRBJ1-5; 9 nucleotides line up with TRBD1. Germline lookup yields CDR1 SGHVS and CDR2 FNYEAQ. The CDR3 runs 18 residues. Trimming removed 3 bases from V and 2 bases from J; junction bases left unmatched: 11. As DNA, the CDR3 is TGTGCCAGCAGCTTGGGACAGGGTGGGTTCCTGGGCAATCAGCCCCAGCATTTT. As protein: CASSLGQGGFLGNQPQHF. Full variable domain (missing parts from reference TRBV7-6 and TRBJ1-5): GAGVSQSPRYKVTKRGQDVALRCDPISGHVSLYWYRQALGQGPEFLTYFNYEAQQDKSGLPNDRFSAERPEGSISTLTIQRTEQRDSAMYRCASSLGQGGFLGNQPQHFGDGTRLSIL.

This clone was observed a few times. The chain recombines TRBV30 with TRBJ2-1, with D possibly TRBD2 on 5 matching bases. Trimming cost V 0 bases and J 8 bases, with 14 bases left between them. This CDR3 is built from 14 residues. CDR1 and CDR2 from the germline V gene are GTSNPN and SVGIG (reference sequence). The CDR3 DNA sequence: TGTGCCTGGAGTGTACTAGGTGGTTTGGATGAGCAGTTCTTC. This gives the protein CAWSVLGGLDEQFF.

The chain joins TRBV2 to TRBJ2-7; D is uncertain. The CDR3 is 10 amino acids. Germline V lookup: CDR1 SNHLY, CDR2 FYNNEI. The V end was cut by 8 bases, the J end by 4 bases, with 6 bases between. The chain's CDR3 is CASSFYEQYF. Written as DNA, the CDR3 is TGTGCCAGCTCTTTTTACGAGCAGTACTTC.